This is a list of T cell receptor beta chains from one sample in a study of blood T cell repertoires in COVID-19. Using immunoSEQ multiplex PCR, the repertoire was profiled, and TCRdb retains in-frame clones only, with some absent. The table records roughly 200,000 clones, 88% of them present only once. Source material: peripheral blood. The receptors come from a man in his forties or fifties with active or convalescent COVID-19. Each CDR3 is given with its conserved first and last residue. A D gene is named only where the DNA matches it firmly. Only some rows state a clone size, as once, few, many or a class for expanded clones.

>TRBJ1-4|TRBD1|TRBV20-1|NA
TGCAGTGCCAGTACGGACAGGGGTAATGAAAAACTGTTTTTT
CSASTDRGNEKLFF
>TRBJ2-1|NA|TRBV10-3|NA
TGTGCCATCAGAGACGGGATGCCCTACAATGAGCAGTTCTTC
CAIRDGMPYNEQFF
>TRBJ1-1|NA|TRBV21-1|NA
TGTGCCATCTCGACAGGGGGCTTTCCGAACACTGAAGCTTTCTTT
CAISTGGFPNTEAFF
>TRBJ1-1|NA|TRBV29-1|NA
TGCAGCGTTGATTTTACCGGTCTGAACACTGAAGCTTTCTTT
CSVDFTGLNTEAFF
>TRBJ2-1|TRBD1|TRBV11-1|NA
TGTGCCAGCAGTTTGGACAGGGTCTACAATGAGCAGTTCTTC
CASSLDRVYNEQFF
>TRBJ2-3|TRBD1|TRBV5-1|NA
TGCGCCAGCAGCTTCAGGGGGCAAAAAGATACGCAGTATTTT
CASSFRGQKDTQYF
>TRBJ2-1|TRBD2|TRBV5-1|NA
TGCGCCAGCAGCTTGACCACTAGCGGGAGACACCAGGGGCATGAGCAGTTCTTC
CASSLTTSGRHQGHEQFF
>TRBJ1-2|NA|TRBV20-1|NA
TGCAGTGCTAGAGATCGGACAGACTACACCTTC
CSARDRTDYTF
>TRBJ2-7|TRBD2|TRBV5-6|once
TGTGCCAGCAGCCCCGTCGGGGGGTCGTCCTACGAGCAGTACTTC
CASSPVGGSSYEQYF
>TRBJ2-7|TRBD1|TRBV10-1|NA
TGCGCCAGCAGTTTACCGACAGGGGGACCCCACGAGCAGTACTTC
CASSLPTGGPHEQYF
>TRBJ1-2|NA|TRBV21-1|NA
TGTGCCAGCAGCAAAGGGCCAGGACTGGACTATGGCTACACCTTC
CASSKGPGLDYGYTF
>TRBJ2-5|NA|TRBV6-5|NA
TGTGCCAGCAGTCCCTCTACCCTCCAAGAGACCCAGTACTTC
CASSPSTLQETQYF
>TRBJ2-7|TRBD1|TRBV14|NA
TGTGCCAGCAGCCAATCTCAGGGGGCGCGAGAGCAGTACTTC
CASSQSQGAREQYF
>TRBJ1-5|NA|TRBV19|NA
TGTGCCAGTAGTAACCAGGGGACCCAGCATTTT
CASSNQGTQHF
>TRBJ2-7|TRBD2|TRBV9|NA
TGTGCCAGCAGCCCTAGCGGGCGGGAGGGCTTTAGGAACGAGCAGTACTTC
CASSPSGREGFRNEQYF
>TRBJ1-3|TRBD1|TRBV7-8|once
TGTGCCAGCAGCTTAGTTGGCAGGGGGTTATCTGGAAACACCATATATTTT
CASSLVGRGLSGNTIYF
>TRBJ1-5|NA|TRBV5-1|once
TGCGCCAGCAGCGTCGGACAGCCTGGCCATAGCAATCAGCCCCAGCATTTT
CASSVGQPGHSNQPQHF
>TRBJ2-2|TRBD1|TRBV5-1|once
TGCGCCAGCAGCGCCCGGACAGGGAACACCGGGGAGCTGTTTTTT
CASSARTGNTGELFF